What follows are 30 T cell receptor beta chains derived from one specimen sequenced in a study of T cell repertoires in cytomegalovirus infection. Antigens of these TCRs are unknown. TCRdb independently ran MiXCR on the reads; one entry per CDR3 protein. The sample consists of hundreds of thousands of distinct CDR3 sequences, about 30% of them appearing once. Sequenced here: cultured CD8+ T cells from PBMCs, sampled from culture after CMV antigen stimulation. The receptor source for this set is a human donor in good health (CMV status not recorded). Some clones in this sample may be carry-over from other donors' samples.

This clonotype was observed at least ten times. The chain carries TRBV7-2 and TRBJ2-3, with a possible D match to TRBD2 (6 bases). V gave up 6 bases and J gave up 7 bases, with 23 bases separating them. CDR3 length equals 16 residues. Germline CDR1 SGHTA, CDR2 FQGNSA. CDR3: CASSEDPGTGVYTQYF. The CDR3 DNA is TGTGCCAGCAGTGAAGATCCAGGGACGGGGGTTTATACGCAGTATTTT.

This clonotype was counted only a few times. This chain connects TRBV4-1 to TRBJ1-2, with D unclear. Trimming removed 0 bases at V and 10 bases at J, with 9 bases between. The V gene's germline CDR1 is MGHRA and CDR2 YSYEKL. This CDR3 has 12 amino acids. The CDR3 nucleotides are TGCGCCAGCAGCCAAGATCGGAGTTTCTACACCTTC. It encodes CASSQDRSFYTF.

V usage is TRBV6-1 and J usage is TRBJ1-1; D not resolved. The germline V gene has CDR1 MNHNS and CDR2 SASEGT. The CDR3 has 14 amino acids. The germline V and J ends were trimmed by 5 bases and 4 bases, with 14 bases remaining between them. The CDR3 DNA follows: TGTGCCAGCAGTTACGAGGGTAGGCGCACTGAAGCTTTCTTT. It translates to CASSYEGRRTEAFF.

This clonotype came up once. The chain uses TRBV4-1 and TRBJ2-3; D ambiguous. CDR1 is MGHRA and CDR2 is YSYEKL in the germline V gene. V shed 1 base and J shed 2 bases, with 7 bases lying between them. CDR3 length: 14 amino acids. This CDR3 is CASSQVWDTDTQYF. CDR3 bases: TGCGCCAGCAGCCAAGTATGGGACACAGATACGCAGTATTTT.

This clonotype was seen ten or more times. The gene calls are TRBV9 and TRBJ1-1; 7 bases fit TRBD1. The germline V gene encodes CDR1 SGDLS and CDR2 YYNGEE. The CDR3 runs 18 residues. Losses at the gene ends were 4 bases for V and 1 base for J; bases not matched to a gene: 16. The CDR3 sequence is CASSRPTAGDRPNTEAFF. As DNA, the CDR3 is TGTGCCAGCAGCCGACCGACAGCAGGGGACAGACCGAACACTGAAGCTTTCTTT. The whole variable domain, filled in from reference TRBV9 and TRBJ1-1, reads DSGVTQTPKHLITATGQRVTLRCSPRSGDLSVYWYQQSLDQGLQFLIQYYNGEERAKGNILERFSAQQFPDLHSELNLSSLELGDSALYFCASSRPTAGDRPNTEAFFGQGTRLTVV.

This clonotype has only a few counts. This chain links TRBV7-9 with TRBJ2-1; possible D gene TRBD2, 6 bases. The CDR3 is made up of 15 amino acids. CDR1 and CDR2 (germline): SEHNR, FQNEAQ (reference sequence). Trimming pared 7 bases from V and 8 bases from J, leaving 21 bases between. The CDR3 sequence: CASTLRPAGRDEQFF. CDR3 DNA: TGTGCCAGCACCCTTAGGCCTGCGGGACGGGATGAGCAGTTCTTC.

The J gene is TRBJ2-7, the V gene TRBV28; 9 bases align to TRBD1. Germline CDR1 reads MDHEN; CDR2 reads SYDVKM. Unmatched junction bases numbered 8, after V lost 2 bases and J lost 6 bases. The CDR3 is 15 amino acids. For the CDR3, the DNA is TGTGCCAGCAGTTTAGGTTCGGGACAGGGCTCCGAGCAGTACGTC. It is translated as CASSLGSGQGSEQYV.

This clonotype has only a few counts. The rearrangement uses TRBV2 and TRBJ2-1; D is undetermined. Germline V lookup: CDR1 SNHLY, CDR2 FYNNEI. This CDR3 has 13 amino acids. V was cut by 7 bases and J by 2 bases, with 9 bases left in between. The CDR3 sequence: CASNSVPYNEQFF. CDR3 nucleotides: TGTGCCAGCAACAGCGTCCCCTACAATGAGCAGTTCTTC.

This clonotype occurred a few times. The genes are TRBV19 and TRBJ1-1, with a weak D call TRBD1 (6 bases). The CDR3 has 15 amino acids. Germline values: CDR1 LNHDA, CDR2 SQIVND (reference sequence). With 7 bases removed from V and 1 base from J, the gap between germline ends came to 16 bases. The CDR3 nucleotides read TGTGCCAGTAACTGGGGGCTGGTATCGAACACTGAAGCTTTCTTT. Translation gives CASNWGLVSNTEAFF. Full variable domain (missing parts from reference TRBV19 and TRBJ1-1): DGGITQSPKYLFRKEGQNVTLSCEQNLNHDAMYWYRQDPGQGLRLIYYSQIVNDFQKGDIAEGYSVSREKKESFPLTVTSAQKNPTAFYLCASNWGLVSNTEAFFGQGTRLTVV.

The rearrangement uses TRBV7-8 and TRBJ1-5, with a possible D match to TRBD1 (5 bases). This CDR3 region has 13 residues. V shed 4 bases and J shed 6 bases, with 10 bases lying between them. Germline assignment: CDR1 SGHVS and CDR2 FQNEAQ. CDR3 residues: CASSWGESQPQHF. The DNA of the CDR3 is TGTGCCAGCAGCTGGGGGGAGAGTCAGCCCCAGCATTTT.

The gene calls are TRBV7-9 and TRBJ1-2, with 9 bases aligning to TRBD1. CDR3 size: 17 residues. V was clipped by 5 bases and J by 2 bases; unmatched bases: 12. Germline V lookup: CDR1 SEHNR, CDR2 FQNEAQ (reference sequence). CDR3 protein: CASSTRDRDLLNYGYTF. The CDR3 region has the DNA TGTGCCAGCAGCACCCGGGACAGGGATTTACTAAACTATGGCTACACCTTC.

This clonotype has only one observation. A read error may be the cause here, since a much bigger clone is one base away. The CDR3: CASSISTSEDRTHGAGNTIYF. Here the CDR3 DNA reads TGTGCCAGCAGCATATCGACTTCGGAGGACAGGACCCACGGTGCTGGAAACACCATATATTTT. The chain employs TRBV7-6 and TRBJ1-3, with TRBD1 identical over 7 bases. The CDR3 totals 21 residues. Germline loops: CDR1 SGHVS, CDR2 FNYEAQ. The trim removed 5 bases at V and 2 bases at J, leaving 24 bases unmatched.

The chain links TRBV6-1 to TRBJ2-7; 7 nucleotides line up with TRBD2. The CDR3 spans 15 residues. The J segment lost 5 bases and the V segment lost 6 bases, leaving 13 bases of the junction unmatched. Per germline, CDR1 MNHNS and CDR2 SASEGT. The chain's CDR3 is CASRPYGGNYDEQYV. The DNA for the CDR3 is TGTGCCAGCAGGCCGTACGGGGGGAATTACGACGAGCAGTACGTC.

CDR3 DNA: TGTGCCAGCAGCTTTCGGGACAGGGAAAACTATGGCTACACCTTC. This encodes CASSFRDRENYGYTF. The gene calls are TRBV5-5 and TRBJ1-2; the match to TRBD1 covers 9 bases. The CDR3 has 15 amino acids. V lost 2 bases, J lost 2 bases, and 4 bases stayed unmatched. Germline CDR1 and CDR2: SGHKS and YYEKEE (reference sequence).

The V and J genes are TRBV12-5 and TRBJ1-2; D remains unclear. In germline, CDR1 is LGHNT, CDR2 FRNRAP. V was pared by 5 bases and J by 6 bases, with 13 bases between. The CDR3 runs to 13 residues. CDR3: CASGAARPHGYTF. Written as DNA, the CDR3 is TGTGCTAGTGGTGCGGCTAGACCCCATGGCTACACCTTC.

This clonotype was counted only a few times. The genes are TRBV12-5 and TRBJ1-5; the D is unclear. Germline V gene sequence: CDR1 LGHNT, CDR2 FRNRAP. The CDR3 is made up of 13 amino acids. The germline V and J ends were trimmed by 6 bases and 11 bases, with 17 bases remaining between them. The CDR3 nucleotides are TGTGCTAGTGGCGGACGGCATGGAATGGCCCAGCATTTT. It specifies CASGGRHGMAQHF.

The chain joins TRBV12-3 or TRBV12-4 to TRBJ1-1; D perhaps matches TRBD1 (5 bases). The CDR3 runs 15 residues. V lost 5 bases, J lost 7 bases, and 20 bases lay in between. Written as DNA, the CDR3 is TGTGCCAGCAGTCCCGAGGAGGGCAGGGAGGGTGAAGCTTTCTTT. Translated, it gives CASSPEEGREGEAFF.

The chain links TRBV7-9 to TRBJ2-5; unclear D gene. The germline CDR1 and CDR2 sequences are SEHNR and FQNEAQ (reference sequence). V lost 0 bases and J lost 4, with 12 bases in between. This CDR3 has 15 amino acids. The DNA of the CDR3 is TGTGCCAGCAGCTTAGCGACCCCAGAAAGAGAGACCCAGTACTTC. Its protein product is CASSLATPERETQYF.

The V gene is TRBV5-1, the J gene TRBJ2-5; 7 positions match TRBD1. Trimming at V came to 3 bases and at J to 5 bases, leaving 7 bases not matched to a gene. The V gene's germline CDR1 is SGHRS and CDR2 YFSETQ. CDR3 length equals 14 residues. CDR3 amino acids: CASSWTGAWETQYF. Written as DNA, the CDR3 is TGCGCCAGCAGCTGGACAGGAGCGTGGGAGACCCAGTACTTC.

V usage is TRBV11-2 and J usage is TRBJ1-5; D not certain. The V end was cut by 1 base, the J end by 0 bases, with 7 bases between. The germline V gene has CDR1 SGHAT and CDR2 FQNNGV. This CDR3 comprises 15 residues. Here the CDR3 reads CASSLGTYSNQPQHF. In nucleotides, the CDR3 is TGTGCCAGCAGCTTAGGAACCTATAGCAATCAGCCCCAGCATTTT.

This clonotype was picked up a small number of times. CDR3 protein: CASSVRGAASYNSPLHF. The DNA for the CDR3 is TGTGCCAGCAGCGTAAGGGGGGCGGCCTCCTATAATTCACCCCTCCACTTT. The gene calls are TRBV9 and TRBJ1-6, with D possibly matching TRBD1 (6 bases). This CDR3 comprises 17 residues. Germline-derived CDR1 and CDR2 are SGDLS and YYNGEE. With 1 base removed from V and 0 bases from J, the gap between germline ends came to 11 bases. The variable domain in full, completed from reference TRBV9 and TRBJ1-6, reads DSGVTQTPKHLITATGQRVTLRCSPRSGDLSVYWYQQSLDQGLQFLIQYYNGEERAKGNILERFSAQQFPDLHSELNLSSLELGDSALYFCASSVRGAASYNSPLHFGNGTRLTVT.

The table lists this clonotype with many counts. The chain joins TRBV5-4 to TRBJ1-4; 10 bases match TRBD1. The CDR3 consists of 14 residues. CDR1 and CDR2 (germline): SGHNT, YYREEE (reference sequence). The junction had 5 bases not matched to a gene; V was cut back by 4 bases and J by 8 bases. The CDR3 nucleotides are TGTGCCAGCAGCCTGACAGGGGGCGAAGAAAAACTGTTTTTT. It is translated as CASSLTGGEEKLFF.

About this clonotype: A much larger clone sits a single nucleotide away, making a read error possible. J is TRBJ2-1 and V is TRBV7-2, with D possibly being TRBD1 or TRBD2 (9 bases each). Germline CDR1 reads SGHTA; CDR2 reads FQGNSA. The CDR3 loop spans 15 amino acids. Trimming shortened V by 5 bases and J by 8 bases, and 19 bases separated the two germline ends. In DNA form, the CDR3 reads TGTACCAGCAGCCCTAGCGGGGACAGGGCAGATGAGCAGTTCTTC. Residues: CTSSPSGDRADEQFF.

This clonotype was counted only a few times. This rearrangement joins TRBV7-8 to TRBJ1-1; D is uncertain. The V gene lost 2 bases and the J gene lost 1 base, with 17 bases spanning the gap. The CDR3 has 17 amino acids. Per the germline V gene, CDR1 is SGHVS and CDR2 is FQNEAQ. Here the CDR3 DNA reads TGTGCCAGCAGCTTAACTTTCCGACAAGGAAAGAACACTGAAGCTTTCTTT. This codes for CASSLTFRQGKNTEAFF.

Written as DNA, the CDR3 is TGTGCCAGCAGCTTAGGCGGACAGGGCTGGGACATTCAGTACTTC. Its translation: CASSLGGQGWDIQYF. The rearrangement joins TRBV7-2 to TRBJ2-4; 8 positions match TRBD1. V trimming: 1 base; J trimming: 8 bases; junction bases outside the gene matches: 7. Germline V lookup: CDR1 SGHTA, CDR2 FQGNSA. This CDR3 spans 15 amino acids. Variable domain in full (rest from reference TRBV7-2 and TRBJ2-4): GAGVSQSPSNKVTEKGKDVELRCDPISGHTALYWYRQSLGQGLEFLIYFQGNSAPDKSGLPSDRFSAERTGGSVSTLTIQRTQQEDSAVYLCASSLGGQGWDIQYFGAGTRLSVL.

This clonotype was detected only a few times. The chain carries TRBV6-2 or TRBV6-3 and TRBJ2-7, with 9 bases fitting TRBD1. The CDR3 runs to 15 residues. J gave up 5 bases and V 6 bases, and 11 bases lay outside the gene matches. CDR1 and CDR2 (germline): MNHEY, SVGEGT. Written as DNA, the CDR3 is TGTGCCAGCAGCCCTGGGACAGGGAAGCTCAACGAGCAGTACTTC. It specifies CASSPGTGKLNEQYF.

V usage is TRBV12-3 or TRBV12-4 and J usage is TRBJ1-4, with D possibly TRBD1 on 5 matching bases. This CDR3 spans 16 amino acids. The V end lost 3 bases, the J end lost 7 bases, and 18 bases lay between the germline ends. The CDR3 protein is CASSFDPTGLSEKLFF. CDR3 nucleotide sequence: TGTGCCAGCAGTTTTGATCCAACAGGACTGAGTGAAAAACTGTTTTTT.

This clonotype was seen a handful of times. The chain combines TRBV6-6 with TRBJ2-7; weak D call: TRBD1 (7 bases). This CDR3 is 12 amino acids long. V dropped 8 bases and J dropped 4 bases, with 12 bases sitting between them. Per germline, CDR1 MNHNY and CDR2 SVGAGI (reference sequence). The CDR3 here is CASGGTVYEQYF. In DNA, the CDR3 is TGTGCCAGCGGGGGGACAGTTTACGAGCAGTACTTC.

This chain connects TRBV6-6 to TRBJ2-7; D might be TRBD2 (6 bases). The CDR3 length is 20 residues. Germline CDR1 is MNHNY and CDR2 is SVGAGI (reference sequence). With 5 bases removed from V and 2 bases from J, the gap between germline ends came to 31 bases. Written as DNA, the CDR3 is TGTGCCAGCAGTCCTCATCCGGGACTGGGAAAGTTCGAAGACGCCTACGAGCAGTACGTC. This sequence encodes CASSPHPGLGKFEDAYEQYV.

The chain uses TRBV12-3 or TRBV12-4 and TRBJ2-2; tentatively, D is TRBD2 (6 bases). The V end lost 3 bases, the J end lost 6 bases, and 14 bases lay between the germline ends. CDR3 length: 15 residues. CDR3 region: CASSFVFGDSGELFF. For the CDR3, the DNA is TGTGCCAGCAGTTTCGTATTTGGGGACTCCGGGGAGCTGTTTTTT.